Following are 20 T cell receptor beta chains from one sample sequenced in a study of cytomegalovirus exposure and HLA in healthy donors (dated by TCRdb to the late 2010s). The library was made by the immunoSEQ multiplex PCR assay. This immuneACCESS table, as held by TCRdb, lists in-frame sequences with V and J called but not all clones. Of the missing ones, under half trace to an unresolved V gene in checked studies; the others have no known cause. The sample has approximately 100,000 clones on record, around 90% of them singletons. The ten biggest clones cover about 2% of the sample. The specimen sequenced was PBMCs. The receptors derive from a young woman in good health and CMV-seropositive.

In its sample, this clone is medium-sized. This CDR3 is also generated by other DNA sequences in the sample. This rearrangement joins TRBV6-6 to TRBJ1-1; 7 bases are a match to TRBD1. The J segment lost 1 base and the V segment lost 5 bases, leaving 4 bases of the junction unmatched. Germline lookup yields CDR1 MNHNY and CDR2 SVGAGI (reference sequence). The CDR3 contains 14 residues. This CDR3 is CASSPTGANTEAFF. The CDR3, as DNA: TGTGCCAGCAGTCCCACAGGGGCGAACACTGAAGCTTTCTTT.

The rearrangement links TRBV23-1 to TRBJ2-7; D is perhaps TRBD1 (6 bases). TRBV23-1 is recorded as an ORF, its role being uncertain. The CDR3 length is 19 residues. V lost 5 bases to trimming and J lost 1 base, with 27 bases between them. The CDR3 DNA reads TGCGCCAGCAGTTCCCTGGGGACACATCAAATACTTAAATCCTACGAGCAGTACGTC. Translation: CASSSLGTHQILKSYEQYV.

This clone occurred once. The rearrangement links TRBV4-3 to TRBJ1-6; TRBD1 is a possible D gene (6 bases). Germline V gene sequence: CDR1 LGHNA, CDR2 YSLEER. The CDR3 spans 16 residues. V lost 1 base and J 5 bases, leaving 12 bases between the germline ends. The CDR3 here is CASSQVWGPHNSPLHF. CDR3 nucleotides: TGCGCCAGCAGCCAAGTTTGGGGGCCCCATAATTCACCCCTCCACTTT.

The chain has TRBV28 and TRBJ2-3, with D unresolved. Trimming left V 2 bases short and J 5 bases short, with 11 bases between. The V gene's germline CDR1 is MDHEN and CDR2 SYDVKM. The CDR3 contains 14 residues. DNA of the CDR3: TGTGCCAGCAGTTTAGAGGCGACCAGAGATACGCAGTATTTT. As protein: CASSLEATRDTQYF. The variable domain in full, with the rest retrieved from reference TRBV28 and TRBJ2-3, is DVKVTQSSRYLVKRTGEKVFLECVQDMDHENMFWYRQDPGLGLRLIYFSYDVKMKEKGDIPEGYSVSREKKERFSLILESASTNQTSMYLCASSLEATRDTQYFGPGTRLTVL.

The chain employs TRBV6-6 and TRBJ2-5; 12 bases agree with TRBD1. Germline V CDR1 and CDR2: MNHNY, SVGAGI (reference sequence). V lost 7 bases, J lost 5 bases, and 8 bases stayed unmatched. The CDR3 totals 15 residues. The CDR3 spells CASTMGQGARETQYF. CDR3 coding DNA: TGTGCCAGCACCATGGGACAGGGGGCGCGGGAGACCCAGTACTTC.

J is TRBJ2-5 and V is TRBV6-5; the match to TRBD2 covers 8 bases. After removal of 2 bases from V and 13 bases from J, the junction contained 6 bases not matched to a gene. The CDR3 is 12 amino acids. Germline V gene lookup returns CDR1 MNHEY and CDR2 SVGAGI. The CDR3 coding sequence is TGTGCCAGCAGTTACGCGCGGGGGGTCCCGTACTTC. It specifies CASSYARGVPYF.

The CDR3 region is CASSFTGFGYTF. Here the CDR3 DNA reads TGTGCCAGCAGCTTCACAGGGTTCGGCTACACCTTC. The V and J genes are TRBV7-9 and TRBJ1-2; D is possibly TRBD1 (6 bases). V lost 3 bases and J lost 8, with 10 bases in between. CDR1 and CDR2 (germline): SEHNR, FQNEAQ (reference sequence). CDR3 size: 12 residues.

The chain joins TRBV9 to TRBJ2-3; TRBD2 agrees at 7 bases. Per the germline V gene, CDR1 is SGDLS and CDR2 is YYNGEE. The CDR3 is 12 amino acids. V lost 3 bases and J lost 5; bases outside the gene matches: 0. This CDR3 is CASSAGGDTQYF. CDR3 sequence (DNA): TGTGCCAGCAGCGCGGGGGGAGATACGCAGTATTTT.

The V call is TRBV4-3, the J call TRBJ2-3; 8 bases are shared with TRBD2. This CDR3 has 16 residues. Trimming removed 0 bases from V and 1 base from J; junction bases left unmatched: 3. The germline CDR1 and CDR2 sequences are LGHNA and YSLEER. CDR3 loop: CASSQETRGGTDTQYF. The CDR3 nucleotides read TGCGCCAGCAGCCAAGAAACGCGGGGGGGCACAGATACGCAGTATTTT.

The chain couples TRBV28 to TRBJ2-7; D might be TRBD1 (6 bases). The V end lost 7 bases, the J end lost 3 bases, and 16 bases lay between the germline ends. From germline, CDR1 is MDHEN and CDR2 SYDVKM. The CDR3 extends over 14 amino acids. This chain's CDR3 is CASTSAQGLYEQYV. CDR3 nucleotides: TGTGCCAGCACCTCGGCCCAGGGGCTCTACGAGCAGTACGTC.

The rearrangement joins TRBV6-1 to TRBJ2-7; perhaps TRBD1 as D (6 bases). The CDR3 extends over 14 amino acids. Germline CDR1 is MNHNS and CDR2 is SASEGT. Trimming removed 6 bases at V and 5 bases at J, with 17 bases between. CDR3 amino acids: CASSASTGSDEQYF. CDR3 coding DNA: TGTGCCAGCAGCGCTTCAACAGGGTCTGACGAGCAGTACTTC.

J is TRBJ2-1 and V is TRBV28; the match to TRBD2 covers 9 bases. The CDR3 totals 13 residues. Germline CDR1 reads MDHEN; CDR2 reads SYDVKM. With V trimmed by 8 bases and J by 5 bases, 4 bases remained unmatched. The CDR3 nucleotides are TGTGCCAGCGAGCGGGGGGTTAACAATGAGCAGTTCTTC. Its translation: CASERGVNNEQFF.

This clone appeared once. The V gene is TRBV12-5, the J gene TRBJ1-2; D is undetermined. CDR1 and CDR2 (germline): LGHNT, FRNRAP. V was cut by 1 base and J by 0 bases, with 6 bases left in between. The CDR3 totals 14 residues. The CDR3 loop is CASGLGLTNYGYTF. The CDR3 nucleotides are TGTGCTAGTGGTTTGGGGCTGACTAACTATGGCTACACCTTC.

The chain carries TRBV5-8 and TRBJ1-6; TRBD1 matches 9 bases. The CDR3 spans 14 residues. In germline, CDR1 is SGHTS, CDR2 YDEGEE. J gave up 9 bases and V 4 bases, and 5 bases lay outside the gene matches. This CDR3 reads CASSPDRGFSPLHF. CDR3 DNA: TGTGCCAGCAGCCCGGACAGGGGTTTTTCACCCCTCCACTTT. Complete variable domain (other parts from reference TRBV5-8 and TRBJ1-6): EAGVTQSPTHLIKTRGQQATLRCSPISGHTSVYWYQQALGLGLQFLLWYDEGEERNRGNFPPRFSGRQFPNYSSELNVNALELEDSALYLCASSPDRGFSPLHFGNGTRLTVT.

This chain links TRBV28 with TRBJ2-7; 12 nucleotides line up with TRBD2. The CDR3 spans 16 residues. CDR1 is MDHEN, CDR2 SYDVKM, per germline. V gave up 4 bases and J gave up 3 bases; unmatched junction bases: 7. The CDR3 sequence is CASSSLGLAGFYEQYF. CDR3 DNA sequence: TGTGCCAGCAGTTCCCTCGGACTAGCGGGGTTCTACGAGCAGTACTTC.

The rearrangement joins TRBV29-1 to TRBJ2-5, with 8 bases identical to TRBD2. With V trimmed by 5 bases and J by 5 bases, 10 bases remained unmatched. The CDR3 consists of 14 residues. From germline, CDR1 is SQVTM and CDR2 ANQGSEA. For the CDR3, the DNA is TGCAGCGTTCGCATTAGCGGGGTTAGGGAGACCCAGTACTTC. Translated: CSVRISGVRETQYF.

This chain connects TRBV6-1 to TRBJ1-1; tentatively, D is TRBD1 (5 bases). Germline CDR1 is MNHNS and CDR2 is SASEGT. Trimming removed 6 bases from V and 7 bases from J, with 18 bases in between. This CDR3 is built from 14 residues. In nucleotides, the CDR3 is TGTGCCAGCAGGAACCTGGGGCAGTCCCATGAAGCTTTCTTT. Translation gives CASRNLGQSHEAFF.

The chain uses TRBV28 and TRBJ1-2; D is uncertain. The ends were cut back, 2 bases at V and 4 bases at J, with 8 bases in the middle. Germline CDR1 is MDHEN and CDR2 is SYDVKM. The CDR3 extends over 13 amino acids. CDR3 sequence (DNA): TGTGCCAGCAGTTTAGAACAGATCTATGGCTACACCTTC. Translating gives CASSLEQIYGYTF.

V usage is TRBV2 and J usage is TRBJ1-1; TRBD1 might be the D (6 bases). This CDR3 spans 14 amino acids. Germline CDR1 reads SNHLY; CDR2 reads FYNNEI. Trimming took off 8 bases at V and 3 bases at J, with 16 bases between the two ends. CDR3 amino acids: CASQGSRGDTEAFF. DNA of the CDR3: TGTGCCAGCCAGGGGAGTAGAGGGGACACTGAAGCTTTCTTT.

This clone was picked up one time. V gene TRBV5-6 combines with J gene TRBJ2-7, with D perhaps TRBD1 (5 bases). Germline lookup yields CDR1 SGHDT and CDR2 YYEEEE. V was pared by 4 bases and J by 1 base, with 12 bases between. The CDR3 spans 14 residues. Here the CDR3 reads CASSRLRQSYEQYV. CDR3 DNA sequence: TGTGCCAGCAGCCGACTCCGACAGTCCTACGAGCAGTACGTC.